This section outlines one TCR beta chain sequence together with its context. Authors' methods: Using reference gene primer amplification, nucleated cell counts were estimated. The data were produced by immunoSEQ multiplex PCR, yet TCRdb's version contains in-frame clones alone and is incomplete. V and J calls and clone size are copied from that table; D and trimming were computed from the DNA. This table has about 65,000 clones, approximately 80% appearing once. The entry originates in a study of blood T cell repertoires in COVID-19. From germline, CDR1 is LNHDA and CDR2 SQIVND (reference sequence). This CDR3 comprises 16 residues. V dropped 5 bases and J dropped 3; count of bases not matched to a gene: 10. In Seattle, patients joined the study during active infection and were tracked longitudinally.

The source of this sequence is a man aged 45 to 65 with COVID-19, enrolled during active disease. The genes are TRBV19 and TRBJ2-1; 7 bases fit TRBD2. Sequenced: peripheral blood. CDR3 sequence (DNA): TGTGCCAGTAGTCCTCAGAGAAGCGGGGTCTACAATGAGCAGTTCTTC. Amino acid sequence: CASSPQRSGVYNEQFF.